This T cell receptor beta chain was sequenced during a study of T cell repertoires in cytomegalovirus infection. Turning to the study itself: Signatures in public TCR beta sequences pointed to both CMV infection and matching HLA type. Overall study results and limits: CMV carriers having the relevant HLA were flagged by cumulative public TCR beta family frequency. The ex vivo response showed dominance by HLA-C-restricted CMV-specific TCR beta clonotypes.

V was clipped by 5 bases and J by 4 bases; unmatched bases: 15. CDR3 size: 17 residues. CDR1 is MNHEY and CDR2 is SVGEGT in the germline V gene. Using its own MiXCR run on the reads, TCRdb lists one record per CDR3 protein. The repertoire has hundreds of thousands of distinct CDR3 sequences, approximately 8.9% of them found once; the top ten carry around 2.6%. In its sample, this clonotype was seen many times. Antigen unknown. Sequencing used PBMCs. The sequence was collected from a human donor in good health (CMV status not recorded). Some clones in this sample may be carry-over from other donors' samples. V gene TRBV6-2 or TRBV6-3 combines with J gene TRBJ1-1; TRBD1 matches 8 bases. CDR3 region: CASSRQGLVGLSTEAFF. The CDR3 nucleotides read TGTGCCAGCAGTAGACAGGGGCTCGTGGGATTATCCACTGAAGCTTTCTTT.